This is a list of T cell receptor beta chains from one sample in a study of identical twins. TCRdb reanalysed the 5' RACE reads using MiXCR and keeps one entry per CDR3 protein. This sample yields some 790,000 distinct CDR3 sequences, of which roughly 18% are seen a single time; roughly 13% belongs to the top ten. These same records also appear under a second study, on T cells expressing NK-cell markers.

The sequencing sample was made of PBMCs. All receptors derive from a woman younger than 30 in good health. The CDR3 runs from the conserved cysteine through the conserved F or W. The D gene is left open where the match is weak. Part of the rows lack a size; the others show once, few, many or a class for expanded clones.

>NA|TRBV7-3|TRBD2|TRBJ2-1
CASSFYTSGEQYNEQFF
TGTGCCAGCAGCTTCTATACTAGCGGGGAGCAATACAATGAGCAGTTCTTC
>NA|TRBV7-8|TRBD2|TRBJ2-5
CASSMSGGAWGETQYF
TGTGCCAGCAGCATGAGCGGGGGGGCTTGGGGTGAGACCCAGTACTTC
>NA|TRBV6-5|NA|TRBJ1-1
CASSNSPDLGQEAFF
TGTGCCAGCAGTAACTCACCCGATCTGGGCCAAGAAGCTTTCTTT
>NA|TRBV12-3/TRBV12-4|TRBD1|TRBJ2-2
CASTTGRPTGELFF
TGTGCCAGCACGACAGGGCGTCCCACCGGGGAGCTGTTTTTT
>few|TRBV3-1|NA|TRBJ1-1
CASSQVGSQAFF
TGTGCCAGCAGCCAAGTCGGGAGCCAAGCTTTCTTT
>many|TRBV29-1|TRBD2|TRBJ2-2
CSVHPGGGDTGELFF
TGCAGCGTCCACCCTGGCGGGGGAGACACCGGGGAGCTGTTTTTT
>few|TRBV7-9|NA|TRBJ2-3
CASSLALTSTDTQYF
TGTGCCAGCAGCTTAGCGTTGACTTCCACAGATACGCAGTATTTT
>few|TRBV27|TRBD2|TRBJ2-2
CASTYIAGVNTGELFF
TGTGCCAGCACCTACATAGCGGGGGTGAACACCGGGGAGCTGTTTTTT
>NA|TRBV6-6|NA|TRBJ2-7
CASSYRQSDEQYF
TGTGCCAGCAGTTATAGACAGAGCGACGAGCAGTACTTC
>few|TRBV5-1|NA|TRBJ2-1
CASTSAPPDNEQFF
TGCGCCAGCACTTCGGCGCCCCCGGACAATGAGCAGTTCTTC
>NA|TRBV7-9|NA|TRBJ2-1
CASSPPIAEPYNEQFF
TGTGCCAGCAGCCCCCCAATAGCGGAACCCTACAATGAGCAGTTCTTC